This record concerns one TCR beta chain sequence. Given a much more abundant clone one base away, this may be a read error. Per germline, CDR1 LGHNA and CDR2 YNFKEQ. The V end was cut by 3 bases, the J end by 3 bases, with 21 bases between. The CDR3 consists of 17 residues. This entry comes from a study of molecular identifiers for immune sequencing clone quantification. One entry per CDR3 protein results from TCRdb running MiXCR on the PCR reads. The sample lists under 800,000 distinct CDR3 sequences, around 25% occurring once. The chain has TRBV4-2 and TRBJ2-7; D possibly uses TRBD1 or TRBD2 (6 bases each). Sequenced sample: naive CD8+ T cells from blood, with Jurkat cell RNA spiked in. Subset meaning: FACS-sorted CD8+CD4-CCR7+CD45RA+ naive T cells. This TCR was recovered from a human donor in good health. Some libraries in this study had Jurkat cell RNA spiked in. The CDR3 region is CASSQVGAAGPYYEQYF. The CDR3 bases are TGTGCCAGCAGCCAGGTGGGGGCGGCGGGGCCTTACTACGAGCAGTACTTC.